The T cell receptor beta chain under discussion was sequenced for a study of blood T cell repertoires in COVID-19. Study overall: Whether acute or convalescent, the COVID-19 samples came from the United States, Italy and Spain. The analysed material was cDNA or gDNA that came from T cells, B-cell-depleted T cells, or PBMCs.

Methods used by the authors: Reference gene primer amplification gave estimated nucleated cell counts. The protocol was immunoSEQ multiplex PCR, while the TCRdb copy is restricted to in-frame clones and leaves out a portion. V, J and clone size are taken as reported in that table, and D and trimming were inferred from the DNA itself. Of tens of thousands of clones listed, more than 70% were seen once; the top ten hold 5.5% to 7.5%. Germline CDR1 reads SGHRS; CDR2 reads YFSETQ. The CDR3 spans 16 residues. V trimming: 4 bases; J trimming: 9 bases; junction bases outside the gene matches: 13. The chain combines TRBV5-1 with TRBJ2-1; 10 positions agree with TRBD2. The sequence derives from a man in his fifties or sixties with acute or convalescent COVID-19. Sequences were obtained from peripheral blood. The CDR3 loop reads CASSPGVLAGAAEQFF. CDR3 bases: TGCGCCAGCAGCCCGGGGGTTCTAGCGGGGGCGGCTGAGCAGTTCTTC.